The sequence of this T cell receptor beta chain was determined in a study of blood T cell repertoires in COVID-19. Study details: The United States, Italy and Spain provided the acute and convalescent COVID-19 samples.

Per the study methods: How many nucleated cells were present was estimated from reference gene primer amplification. The method was immunoSEQ multiplex PCR; TCRdb's version includes in-frame clones alone and lacks a portion of them. The D gene and trimming were derived from the DNA, and the V and J assignments and clone size from that table. The table shows about 150,000 clones, with roughly nine tenths occurring only once. J gave up 7 bases and V 6 bases, and 12 bases lay outside the gene matches. Per the germline V gene, CDR1 is SNHLY and CDR2 is FYNNEI. The CDR3 is 16 amino acids. This TCR was sampled from a middle-aged woman with acute or convalescent COVID-19. The V call is TRBV2, the J call TRBJ1-6; 7 bases are shared with TRBD1. The sample consisted of peripheral blood. CDR3 DNA: TGTGCCAGCAGAATAACAACCGGGACAGCAAATTCACCCCTCCACTTT. It is translated as CASRITTGTANSPLHF.